The 19 T cell receptor beta chains given below trace back to one sample, sequenced in a study of cytomegalovirus exposure and HLA in healthy donors. Vbeta (60) and Jbeta (13) primers were used in the PCR. Method: immunoSEQ multiplex PCR; TCRdb's copy keeps in-frame clones and lacks some. This sample has 100,000 to 150,000 clones; around 72% occur once, and the top ten carry 9% to 9.5%. The sample consisted of PBMCs. The receptors were sampled from a woman aged 45-60 years in good health and CMV-seropositive.

The chain combines TRBV2 with TRBJ1-4; no clear D gene. This CDR3 spans 16 amino acids. V lost 7 bases and J lost 1, with 16 bases in between. CDR1 is SNHLY and CDR2 is FYNNEI in the germline V gene. The CDR3 protein is CASTPIEILTNEKLFF. CDR3 sequence (DNA): TGTGCCAGCACTCCGATCGAGATACTAACTAATGAAAAACTGTTTTTT.

The V gene is TRBV5-1, the J gene TRBJ2-7; 10 bases match TRBD1. V was clipped by 4 bases and J by 4 bases; unmatched bases: 5. This CDR3 is 14 amino acids long. Germline CDR1 SGHRS, CDR2 YFSETQ. The CDR3 DNA reads as TGCGCCAGCAGCGGATGGGACAGGGGTTACGAGCAGTACTTC. Translating it yields CASSGWDRGYEQYF.

The CDR3 loop is CASSLGQSTDTQYF. In DNA, the CDR3 is TGCGCCAGCAGCTTGGGACAGAGCACAGATACGCAGTATTTT. The chain carries TRBV5-1 and TRBJ2-3, with TRBD1 as a possible D gene (5 bases). The CDR3 covers 14 residues. Germline lookup yields CDR1 SGHRS and CDR2 YFSETQ. Trimming shortened V by 0 bases and J by 0 bases, and 5 bases separated the two germline ends.

The V and J genes are TRBV7-2 and TRBJ1-1; weak D call: TRBD1 (6 bases). The CDR3 totals 13 residues. V was clipped by 5 bases and J by 5 bases, with 12 bases between them. Germline V gene lookup returns CDR1 SGHTA and CDR2 FQGNSA. CDR3 DNA: TGTGCCAGCAGCCCGGACAGTTGGACTGAAGCTTTCTTT. Protein sequence: CASSPDSWTEAFF.

A single count supports this clone. The rearrangement joins TRBV11-3 to TRBJ1-6, with 7 positions matching TRBD1. J lost 10 bases, V lost 5 bases, and 5 bases had no gene match. The germline V gene has CDR1 SGHNT and CDR2 YENEEA. The CDR3 contains 13 residues. The CDR3 DNA reads as TGTGCCAGCAGCACGACAGGGACCTCACCCCTCCACTTT. This translates into CASSTTGTSPLHF.

The V call is TRBV11-2, the J call TRBJ2-3, with a tentative D call TRBD1 (5 bases). Deletions cut 5 bases from V and 2 bases from J, with 11 bases between. The CDR3 is 14 amino acids. CDR1 and CDR2 (germline): SGHAT, FQNNGV. CDR3 DNA sequence: TGTGCCAGCAGCCAGGGCGGTAACACAGATACGCAGTATTTT. Amino acid sequence: CASSQGGNTDTQYF.

This clone occurred once. The junction shows a germline mismatch at one end, possibly a read error. The chain has TRBV7-9 and TRBJ1-1; 8 nucleotides line up with TRBD1. CDR1 is SEHNR and CDR2 is FQNEAQ in the germline V gene (reference sequence). The CDR3 is 15 residues long. Written as DNA, the CDR3 is TGTTCCAGCAGCTTAGCGCAGCAGGGGGCCACTGAAGCTTTCTTT. Translation gives CSSSLAQQGATEAFF.

This rearrangement joins TRBV4-3 to TRBJ1-2; tentative D call: TRBD1 (6 bases). The germline CDR1 and CDR2 sequences are LGHNA and YSLEER. V gave up 4 bases and J gave up 6 bases, with 18 bases separating them. This CDR3 region has 15 residues. CDR3: CASSPKSGGANGYTF. The DNA of the CDR3 is TGCGCCAGCAGCCCAAAGTCCGGGGGGGCGAATGGCTACACCTTC.

The V gene is TRBV7-2, the J gene TRBJ2-1, with D unresolved. The germline V and J ends were trimmed by 0 bases and 10 bases, with 4 bases remaining between them. The CDR3 runs to 11 residues. CDR1 and CDR2 from the germline V gene are SGHTA and FQGNSA. The CDR3 DNA follows: TGTGCCAGCAGCTTAGCACGGGAGCAGTTCTTC. It yields the protein CASSLAREQFF.

This clone turned up a few times. The rearrangement joins TRBV7-2 to TRBJ2-2; D perhaps matches TRBD1 (5 bases). Germline V gene sequence: CDR1 SGHTA, CDR2 FQGNSA. Trimming shortened V by 2 bases and J by 4 bases, and 11 bases separated the two germline ends. This CDR3 spans 15 amino acids. The CDR3 DNA follows: TGTGCCAGCAGCTTATTTGGGGCCAGCACCGGGGAGCTGTTTTTT. Its translation is CASSLFGASTGELFF.

V usage is TRBV27 and J usage is TRBJ1-5, with 7 positions matching TRBD1. Germline CDR1 and CDR2: MNHEY and SMNVEV (reference sequence). J was trimmed by 3 bases and V by 4 bases; bases with no gene match: 9. The CDR3 has 16 residues. The CDR3, as DNA: TGTGCCAGCAGTTCCCTAACCGGACAGGCCAATCAGCCCCAGCATTTT. This encodes CASSSLTGQANQPQHF.

The CDR3 DNA follows: TGTGCCAGCAGCCCCTCACGGGAGGTTATCGGGGAGCTGTTTTTT. This gives the protein CASSPSREVIGELFF. The chain is built from TRBV7-6 and TRBJ2-2; 7 bases map to TRBD2. CDR1 SGHVS and CDR2 FNYEAQ come from the germline V gene. CDR3 length: 15 amino acids. V lost 5 bases and J lost 7; bases outside the gene matches: 10.

The chain joins TRBV5-6 to TRBJ1-5; TRBD1 agrees at 8 bases. In germline, CDR1 is SGHDT, CDR2 YYEEEE. This CDR3 spans 14 amino acids. J was trimmed by 6 bases and V by 2 bases; bases with no gene match: 4. The CDR3 region is CASSFGQGGQPQHF. CDR3 nucleotide sequence: TGTGCCAGCAGCTTTGGACAGGGCGGTCAGCCCCAGCATTTT.

The table lists this clone with a count of one. J is TRBJ2-3 and V is TRBV15; D is possibly TRBD2 (6 bases). Trimming took 0 bases from V and 6 from J, leaving 7 bases between them. The CDR3 is 13 residues long. Germline CDR1 reads LNHNV; CDR2 reads YYDKDF (reference sequence). CDR3 nucleotide sequence: TGTGCCACCAGCAGAGATCGGGGGGATACGCAGTATTTT. Translation gives CATSRDRGDTQYF.

The chain links TRBV19 to TRBJ1-5; 7 bases are shared with TRBD1. Unmatched junction bases numbered 8, after V lost 5 bases and J lost 7 bases. Germline V gives CDR1 LNHDA, CDR2 SQIVND (reference sequence). The CDR3 loop spans 14 amino acids. CDR3 sequence: CASSLRQGRQPQHF. The CDR3 DNA reads as TGTGCCAGTAGTTTAAGACAGGGACGGCAGCCCCAGCATTTT.

V gene TRBV2 combines with J gene TRBJ2-1; tentative D call: TRBD2 (5 bases). CDR1 SNHLY and CDR2 FYNNEI come from the germline V gene. The CDR3 is made up of 13 amino acids. V was clipped by 7 bases and J by 4 bases, with 11 bases between them. Here the CDR3 reads CASTPGNYNEQFF. The CDR3 DNA follows: TGTGCCAGCACGCCGGGGAATTACAATGAGCAGTTCTTC.

This clone was picked up one time. V and J are TRBV10-3 and TRBJ2-4; 10 bases match TRBD2. Germline V gives CDR1 ENHRY, CDR2 SYGVKD. The CDR3 spans 13 residues. The junction had 7 bases not matched to a gene; V was cut back by 9 bases and J by 8 bases. In nucleotides, the CDR3 is TGTGCCATTGGAGCGGGAGGGGCGGACATTCAGTACTTC. Its protein product is CAIGAGGADIQYF.

This clone has only a few counts. This chain links TRBV9 with TRBJ1-2; a possible D gene is TRBD1 (5 bases). The germline V gene encodes CDR1 SGDLS and CDR2 YYNGEE. Between the trimmed V and J ends, which lost 0 bases and 8 bases, there was a span of 20 bases. There are 16 residues in the CDR3. The CDR3 coding sequence is TGTGCCAGCAGCGTAGGGGGTTGGGACTCTTTTTTGGGCTACACCTTC. Encoded protein: CASSVGGWDSFLGYTF.

Comment on this clone: An end of the junction differs from the germline gene, which may be a read error. The chain carries TRBV7-9 and TRBJ1-1, with D hard to call. The CDR3 spans 12 residues. Germline V lookup: CDR1 SEHNR, CDR2 FQNEAQ (reference sequence). The CDR3 is CSSSRGNTEAFF. The DNA for the CDR3 is TGTTCCAGCAGCAGAGGGAACACTGAAGCTTTCTTT. The complete variable domain, with remaining parts taken from reference TRBV7-9 and TRBJ1-1, reads DTGVSQNPRHKITKRGQNVTFRCDPISEHNRLYWYRQTLGQGPEFLTYFQNEAQLEKSRLLSDRFSAERPKGSFSTLEIQRTEQGDSAMYLCSSSRGNTEAFFGQGTRLTVV.